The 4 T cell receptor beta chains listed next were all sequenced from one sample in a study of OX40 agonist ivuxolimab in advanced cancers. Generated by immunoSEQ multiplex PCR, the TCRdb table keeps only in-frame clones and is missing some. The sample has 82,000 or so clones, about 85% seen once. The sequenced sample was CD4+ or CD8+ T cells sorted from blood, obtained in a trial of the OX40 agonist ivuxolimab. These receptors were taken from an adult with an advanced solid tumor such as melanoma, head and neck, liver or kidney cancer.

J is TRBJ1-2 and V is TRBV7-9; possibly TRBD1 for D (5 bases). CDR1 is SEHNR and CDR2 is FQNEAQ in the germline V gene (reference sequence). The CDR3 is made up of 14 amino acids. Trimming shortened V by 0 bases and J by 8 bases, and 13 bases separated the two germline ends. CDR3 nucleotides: TGTGCCAGCAGCTTAGCGTCCGGAGGGGACGGCTACACCTTC. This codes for CASSLASGGDGYTF.

CDR3 DNA: TGTGCCAGCAGTGCCCAAGGGGGACTAGCGGGCACCGGGGAGCTGTTTTTT. This translates into CASSAQGGLAGTGELFF. The gene calls are TRBV6-1 and TRBJ2-2; the match to TRBD2 covers 12 bases. Germline CDR1 and CDR2: MNHNS and SASEGT. Trimming removed 4 bases from V and 4 bases from J; junction bases left unmatched: 7. The CDR3 runs 17 residues.

The CDR3 here is CASSLARGQTNEKLFF. CDR3 bases: TGTGCCAGCAGCTTAGCCAGGGGGCAAACTAATGAAAAACTGTTTTTT. The rearrangement joins TRBV7-9 to TRBJ1-4; TRBD1 agrees at 8 bases. Trimming cost V 0 bases and J 1 base; bases outside gene matches: 1. Germline V gene data show CDR1 as SEHNR and CDR2 as FQNEAQ (reference sequence). The CDR3 sequence is 16 residues long.

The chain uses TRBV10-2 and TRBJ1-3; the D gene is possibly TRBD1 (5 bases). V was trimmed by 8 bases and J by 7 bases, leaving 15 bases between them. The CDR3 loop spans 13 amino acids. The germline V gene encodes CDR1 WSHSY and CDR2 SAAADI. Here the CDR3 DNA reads TGCGCCAGCGGCTTGGAGGGGAAGAACACCATATATTTT. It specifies CASGLEGKNTIYF.